Detailed here is one T cell receptor (beta chain). Its cognate antigen is unknown. Breast cancer patients provided tissue from their axillary draining lymph nodes. Losses at the gene ends were 5 bases for V and 5 bases for J; bases not matched to a gene: 7. Germline CDR1 MNHEY, CDR2 SMNVEV (reference sequence). The CDR3 spans 14 residues. TCRdb analysed the multiplex PCR reads with MiXCR anew, one entry per CDR3 protein. The repertoire holds approximately 170,000 distinct CDR3 sequences, with about 33% as singletons. These data originate in a study of breast tumors, draining lymph nodes, adjacent tissues. Study-wide results and limits: Compared with basal-like, luminal-like tumors shared significantly more repertoire with nontumor tissue.

The TCR comes from a female donor with breast cancer. Some clones in this sample may be carry-over from other donors' samples. The sample comprised axillary lymph node tissue. The chain employs TRBV27 and TRBJ2-7, with 9 nucleotides matching TRBD1. CDR3 in amino acids: CASSPGDRVDEQYF. The CDR3, as DNA: TGTGCCAGCAGTCCTGGGGACAGGGTAGACGAGCAGTACTTC.